This T cell receptor (beta chain) comes out of a study of shared clonotypes between healthy human individuals. Study results and limitations: Donor clonotype sharing was expected to depend on sequencing depth.

The V gene end was trimmed by 3 bases and the J gene end by 0 bases; junction bases not matched to a gene: 7. CDR3 length: 16 amino acids. Germline V gene lookup returns CDR1 MDHEN and CDR2 SYDVKM. Of note for this clone: The target antigen is unknown.

TCRdb's copy holds only in-frame clones and misses some; the assay was immunoSEQ multiplex PCR. The table lists fewer than 1.6 million clones, 97% to 99% of them singletons. Memory CD4+ cells were the fraction left after CD45RA+ naive selection. The chain is built from TRBV28 and TRBJ1-1; the match to TRBD1 covers 7 bases. Sequences were obtained from naive CD4+ T cells sorted from blood. Subset in this sample: CD45RA+ positively selected. This TCR came from a man aged 25 to 40 in good health. For the CDR3, the DNA is TGTGCCAGCAGTTTGTTTCCAGGGGGAATGAACACTGAAGCTTTCTTT. Its translation: CASSLFPGGMNTEAFF.